The 23 T cell receptor beta chains below all came from one sample that was sequenced in a study of blood T cell repertoires in COVID-19 (dated by TCRdb to the early 2020s). Library preparation used the immunoSEQ multiplex PCR assay. The immuneACCESS repertoire file appears here via TCRdb, limited to in-frame rearrangements. These files lack a portion of the clones; in checked studies, under half of the deficit traces to unresolved V genes, and the cause of the others is not known. The sample records about 300,000 clones, around nine tenths of which are singletons. The ten largest clones represent over 1% of the sample. Source material: peripheral blood. The receptors here all came from a man between 65 and 85 years old with acute or convalescent COVID-19.

The rearrangement uses TRBV5-1 and TRBJ1-2; D might be TRBD1 (6 bases). Per germline, CDR1 SGHRS and CDR2 YFSETQ. With 4 bases removed from V and 2 bases from J, the gap between germline ends came to 15 bases. The CDR3 loop spans 15 amino acids. The CDR3 loop reads CASSPDSVNNYGYTF. In nucleotides, the CDR3 is TGCGCCAGCAGCCCGGACAGTGTCAACAACTATGGCTACACCTTC.

The chain combines TRBV12-3 or TRBV12-4 with TRBJ2-1, with D perhaps TRBD2 (6 bases). The ends were cut back, 6 bases at V and 9 bases at J, with 12 bases in the middle. This CDR3 has 12 amino acids. The CDR3 DNA reads TGTGCCAGCAGCATGGAGGGAGGTGAGCAGTTCTTC. This sequence encodes CASSMEGGEQFF.

J is TRBJ2-1 and V is TRBV15; 7 positions match TRBD2. Germline CDR1 reads LNHNV; CDR2 reads YYDKDF (reference sequence). The V segment lost 5 bases and the J segment 0 bases; nucleotides outside the gene matches: 1. The CDR3 contains 14 residues. In DNA, the CDR3 is TGTGCCACCAGCGGGAGGGGCTCCTACAATGAGCAGTTCTTC. The encoded protein is CATSGRGSYNEQFF.

In its sample, this clone ranks as medium-sized. The V call is TRBV5-1, the J call TRBJ2-1, with 8 bases lining up with TRBD2. This CDR3 has 15 residues. V lost 1 base to trimming and J lost 5 bases; unmatched junction nucleotides: 5. CDR1 is SGHRS, CDR2 YFSETQ, per germline. CDR3 sequence: CASSLTGGANNEQFF. The CDR3 DNA reads TGCGCCAGCAGCTTGACCGGGGGGGCCAACAATGAGCAGTTCTTC.

The chain carries TRBV6-4 and TRBJ2-5, with 7 bases identical to TRBD1. CDR1 is MRHNA and CDR2 is SNTAGT in the germline V gene. Trimming took 3 bases from V and 7 from J; bases not matched to a gene: 8. There are 14 residues in the CDR3. For the CDR3, the DNA is TGTGCCAGCAGTGATGGGACAGCCACCTCGACCCAGTACTTC. This gives the protein CASSDGTATSTQYF.

The V and J genes are TRBV5-1 and TRBJ1-2; possibly TRBD1 for D (5 bases). This CDR3 is built from 14 residues. The germline CDR1 and CDR2 sequences are SGHRS and YFSETQ. Trimming stripped 0 bases from V and 5 bases from J, with 11 bases between. CDR3 residues: CASSLEGQYYGYTF. CDR3 bases: TGCGCCAGCAGCTTGGAGGGGCAGTATTATGGCTACACCTTC.

This rearrangement joins TRBV5-1 to TRBJ2-7; TRBD2 matches at 10 bases. This CDR3 is 18 amino acids long. V gave up 0 bases and J gave up 2 bases; unmatched junction bases: 11. The germline V gene has CDR1 SGHRS and CDR2 YFSETQ. The CDR3 nucleotides are TGCGCCAGCAGCTTGGGTCTGGGCCTAGCGGGGGAGACCTACGAGCAGTACTTC. It translates to CASSLGLGLAGETYEQYF.

This clone was detected once. J is TRBJ2-7 and V is TRBV6-5; 9 bases align to TRBD2. Looked up from germline, CDR1 is MNHEY and CDR2 is SVGAGI. This CDR3 is built from 15 residues. V trimming: 0 bases; J trimming: 3 bases; junction bases outside the gene matches: 3. This chain's CDR3 is CASSYSNSGSYEQYF. The CDR3 DNA is TGTGCCAGCAGTTACTCGAATAGCGGGAGCTACGAGCAGTACTTC.

V usage is TRBV20-1 and J usage is TRBJ1-5; D is unclear. Looked up from germline, CDR1 is DFQATT and CDR2 is SNEGSKA (reference sequence). Trimming shortened V by 5 bases and J by 5 bases, and 4 bases separated the two germline ends. The CDR3 covers 10 residues. The CDR3 bases are TGCAGTGCTCGGTATCAGCCCCAGCATTTT. Its protein product is CSARYQPQHF.

Comment on this clone: The identical CDR3 is also encoded by other nucleotide sequences in the sample. The V gene is TRBV9, the J gene TRBJ1-6; tentative D call: TRBD1 (5 bases). The V and J ends lost 2 bases and 0 bases respectively, with 9 bases between them. The CDR3 spans 16 residues. Per germline, CDR1 SGDLS and CDR2 YYNGEE. As DNA, the CDR3 is TGTGCCAGCAGCGTTGGGGGGAGCTCCTATAATTCACCCCTCCACTTT. As protein: CASSVGGSSYNSPLHF.

This chain joins TRBV11-1 and TRBJ2-3, with TRBD1 matching 7 bases. Germline-derived CDR1 and CDR2 are SGHAT and FQDESV (reference sequence). This CDR3 has 14 amino acids. V was clipped by 5 bases and J by 6 bases; unmatched bases: 8. This chain's CDR3 is CASSKLPRGDTQYF. The CDR3 coding sequence is TGTGCCAGCAGCAAACTTCCCAGGGGGGATACGCAGTATTTT.

The chain employs TRBV13 and TRBJ2-7, with a possible D match to TRBD2 (6 bases). The CDR3 runs 13 residues. Germline CDR1 reads PRHDT; CDR2 reads FYEKMQ (reference sequence). V gave up 7 bases and J gave up 3 bases, with 13 bases separating them. CDR3 region: CASMRRDSYEQYF. The CDR3, as DNA: TGTGCCAGCATGAGGCGGGATAGCTACGAGCAGTACTTC.

The V gene is TRBV7-2, the J gene TRBJ2-3; 11 nucleotides agree with TRBD2. V gave up 1 base and J gave up 4 bases; unmatched junction bases: 1. This CDR3 spans 15 amino acids. Germline assignment: CDR1 SGHTA and CDR2 FQGNSA. The CDR3: CASSLVAGGADTQYF. The CDR3 DNA is TGTGCCAGCAGCTTAGTAGCGGGGGGGGCAGATACGCAGTATTTT.

The rearrangement links TRBV2 to TRBJ2-3, with 9 nucleotides matching TRBD1. Per germline, CDR1 SNHLY and CDR2 FYNNEI. The trim removed 6 bases at V and 0 bases at J, leaving 4 bases unmatched. The CDR3 spans 15 residues. This chain's CDR3 is CASRDRGHSTDTQYF. CDR3 nucleotides: TGTGCCAGCAGGGACAGGGGACATAGCACAGATACGCAGTATTTT.

This chain uses TRBV28 with TRBJ1-1; 7 nucleotides match TRBD1. Germline V gives CDR1 MDHEN, CDR2 SYDVKM. The V segment lost 8 bases and the J segment 3 bases; nucleotides outside the gene matches: 6. The CDR3 totals 13 residues. CDR3 residues: CASHRGADTEAFF. CDR3 sequence (DNA): TGTGCCAGCCACAGGGGTGCCGACACTGAAGCTTTCTTT.

This clone was detected only once. The chain joins TRBV19 to TRBJ2-4; TRBD1 matches at 8 bases. The CDR3 runs 14 residues. Germline-derived CDR1 and CDR2 are LNHDA and SQIVND (reference sequence). The V segment lost 4 bases and the J segment 9 bases; nucleotides outside the gene matches: 8. The DNA for the CDR3 is TGTGCCAGTAGTACGCAGGGGGCGAAGAGCATTCAGTACTTC. Translating gives CASSTQGAKSIQYF.

This rearrangement joins TRBV10-3 to TRBJ1-6, with 8 bases aligning to TRBD1. Looked up from germline, CDR1 is ENHRY and CDR2 is SYGVKD. Trimming removed 3 bases from V and 8 bases from J; junction bases left unmatched: 3. The CDR3 contains 14 residues. The CDR3 is CAISDRGQYSPLHF. CDR3 bases: TGTGCCATCAGTGACAGGGGGCAATATTCACCCCTCCACTTT.

V usage is TRBV7-2 and J usage is TRBJ1-2; 7 nucleotides line up with TRBD1. Germline CDR1 and CDR2: SGHTA and FQGNSA. After removal of 7 bases from V and 7 bases from J, the junction contained 12 bases not matched to a gene. There are 14 residues in the CDR3. The CDR3 region is CASTPGGAGGGYTF. In nucleotides, the CDR3 is TGTGCCAGCACCCCAGGTGGGGCAGGGGGTGGCTACACCTTC.

This clone has just one count. The rearrangement links TRBV10-3 to TRBJ2-3, with 7 bases matching TRBD2. From germline, CDR1 is ENHRY and CDR2 SYGVKD. Trimming cost V 6 bases and J 1 base; bases outside gene matches: 4. This CDR3 has 14 amino acids. CDR3 region: CAISPSGRTDTQYF. The CDR3 nucleotides read TGTGCCATCAGCCCTAGCGGACGCACAGATACGCAGTATTTT.

V usage is TRBV14 and J usage is TRBJ2-1, with 7 bases fitting TRBD2. Germline lookup yields CDR1 SGHDN and CDR2 FVKESK. The CDR3 consists of 14 residues. J lost 5 bases, V lost 8 bases, and 9 bases had no gene match. The CDR3 sequence is CASQNSGDDNEQFF. CDR3 DNA: TGTGCCAGCCAGAACAGCGGGGACGACAATGAGCAGTTCTTC.

The chain links TRBV5-1 to TRBJ1-1, with 8 bases fitting TRBD1. CDR1 is SGHRS and CDR2 is YFSETQ in the germline V gene. V was pared by 1 base and J by 4 bases, with 0 bases of the junction left unmatched. The CDR3 extends over 13 amino acids. The CDR3 sequence: CASSLTGGTEAFF. The CDR3 coding sequence is TGCGCCAGCAGCTTGACAGGGGGCACTGAAGCTTTCTTT. The complete variable domain, with remaining parts taken from reference TRBV5-1 and TRBJ1-1, reads KAGVTQTPRYLIKTRGQQVTLSCSPISGHRSVSWYQQTPGQGLQFLFEYFSETQRNKGNFPGRFSGRQFSNSRSEMNVSTLELGDSALYLCASSLTGGTEAFFGQGTRLTVV.

Written as DNA, the CDR3 is TGTGCCAGCAGCGGGCCGGGATTCGGTAACACTGAAGCTTTCTTT. Amino acid sequence: CASSGPGFGNTEAFF. The V call is TRBV7-2, the J call TRBJ1-1; D gene unclear. The germline V and J ends were trimmed by 5 bases and 2 bases, with 15 bases remaining between them. Germline-derived CDR1 and CDR2 are SGHTA and FQGNSA. The CDR3 contains 15 residues.

The chain recombines TRBV4-3 with TRBJ2-6; D not certain. This CDR3 has 20 amino acids. The germline V gene encodes CDR1 LGHNA and CDR2 YSLEER. Between the trimmed V and J ends, which lost 6 bases and 0 bases, there was a span of 24 bases. In nucleotides, the CDR3 is TGCGCCAGCAGTTTAGCATCTTTCGGTGGGTGGAACTCTGGGGCCAACGTCCTGACTTTC. Its translation: CASSLASFGGWNSGANVLTF.